Listed here are 20 T cell receptor beta chains from one sample, sequenced in a study of blood T cell repertoires in COVID-19. The assay was immunoSEQ multiplex PCR, and TCRdb's table has in-frame clones only and misses some. The profile shows about 130,000 clones, about 83% of them singletons. Sequenced material: peripheral blood. The receptors derive from a human donor in a cohort sampled during active COVID-19.

The chain links TRBV7-8 to TRBJ2-1; D is uncertain. V dropped 1 base and J dropped 9 bases, with 13 bases sitting between them. The CDR3 contains 14 residues. Per germline, CDR1 SGHVS and CDR2 FQNEAQ. The CDR3, as DNA: TGTGCCAGCAGCTTAGTCCCAGGCTCCGCTGAGCAGTTCTTC. It translates to CASSLVPGSAEQFF.

This clone appeared once. The V and J genes are TRBV9 and TRBJ2-6; 7 nucleotides match TRBD1. Germline V gene data show CDR1 as SGDLS and CDR2 as YYNGEE. The CDR3 totals 16 residues. J gave up 0 bases and V 5 bases, and 5 bases lay outside the gene matches. DNA of the CDR3: TGTGCCAGCAGTACTCGGGACAGCTCTGGGGCCAACGTCCTGACTTTC. Protein sequence: CASSTRDSSGANVLTF. The full variable domain, in which reference TRBV9 and TRBJ2-6 provide the parts outside the CDR3, is DSGVTQTPKHLITATGQRVTLRCSPRSGDLSVYWYQQSLDQGLQFLIQYYNGEERAKGNILERFSAQQFPDLHSELNLSSLELGDSALYFCASSTRDSSGANVLTFGAGSRLTVL.

This clone was seen a single time. V is TRBV6-5 and J is TRBJ2-5; no clear D. CDR1 is MNHEY, CDR2 SVGAGI, per germline. The CDR3 consists of 13 residues. Trimming took 5 bases from V and 9 from J, leaving 16 bases between them. The CDR3 bases are TGTGCCAGCAGTCCATTGAACCCGGCGGCCCAGTACTTC. Amino acids: CASSPLNPAAQYF.

The V gene is TRBV5-6, the J gene TRBJ1-6, with D maybe TRBD1 (6 bases). V was pared by 3 bases and J by 6 bases, with 19 bases between. CDR1 and CDR2 from the germline V gene are SGHDT and YYEEEE. The CDR3 totals 17 residues. In DNA, the CDR3 is TGTGCCAGCAGCTCCGGGCGGGCAGGGGCTTTTAATTCACCCCTCCACTTT. It translates to CASSSGRAGAFNSPLHF.

V usage is TRBV19 and J usage is TRBJ2-3; 10 bases line up with TRBD2. The J segment lost 0 bases and the V segment lost 6 bases, leaving 12 bases of the junction unmatched. Germline assignment: CDR1 LNHDA and CDR2 SQIVND (reference sequence). CDR3 length: 18 amino acids. The CDR3 DNA follows: TGTGCCAGTAGCAACGACGGGACTAGCGCGCCTAGCACAGATACGCAGTATTTT. This gives the protein CASSNDGTSAPSTDTQYF.

The chain links TRBV5-1 to TRBJ2-3; D call uncertain. This CDR3 contains 13 residues. CDR1 is SGHRS, CDR2 YFSETQ, per germline. Deletions cut 4 bases from V and 6 bases from J, with 12 bases between. CDR3 region: CASSLLTVDTQYF. The CDR3 DNA is TGCGCCAGCAGCCTCCTAACGGTGGATACGCAGTATTTT.

This clone was detected only once. CDR3 sequence (DNA): TGTGCCAGCAGTACTAGGAAACTAGACGAGCAGTACTTC. Translated: CASSTRKLDEQYF. The rearrangement links TRBV2 to TRBJ2-7; TRBD2 might be the D (5 bases). Trimming shortened V by 5 bases and J by 5 bases, and 13 bases separated the two germline ends. The CDR3 loop spans 13 amino acids. The germline CDR1 and CDR2 sequences are SNHLY and FYNNEI.

The chain employs TRBV12-3 or TRBV12-4 and TRBJ2-2; tentative D call: TRBD2 (5 bases). The CDR3 runs 12 residues. V shed 7 bases and J shed 4 bases, with 7 bases lying between them. CDR3 loop: CASKGSTGELFF. CDR3 DNA sequence: TGTGCCAGCAAAGGGAGCACCGGGGAGCTGTTTTTT.

The chain couples TRBV11-2 to TRBJ2-1; the D is unclear. V was trimmed by 3 bases and J by 5 bases, leaving 17 bases between them. Looked up from germline, CDR1 is SGHAT and CDR2 is FQNNGV. The CDR3 consists of 16 residues. Written as DNA, the CDR3 is TGTGCCAGCAGCTTGAGGATCGAGCCCGCAAACAATGAGCAGTTCTTC. It encodes CASSLRIEPANNEQFF.

This clone was found a few times. V gene TRBV5-8 combines with J gene TRBJ1-1; 7 bases are shared with TRBD1. The CDR3 loop spans 13 amino acids. V was clipped by 5 bases and J by 6 bases; unmatched bases: 7. Germline-derived CDR1 and CDR2 are SGHTS and YDEGEE. The CDR3 nucleotides are TGTGCCAGCAGTCATACAGGGGCCGCTGAAGCTTTCTTT. Translating gives CASSHTGAAEAFF.

V is TRBV28 and J is TRBJ2-1; 9 positions agree with TRBD2. This CDR3 region has 16 residues. V shed 5 bases, J shed 10 bases, and the junction held 15 bases outside the gene matches. CDR1 is MDHEN and CDR2 is SYDVKM in the germline V gene. The CDR3 here is CASSPAGTSSIGEQFF. Here the CDR3 DNA reads TGTGCCAGCAGTCCTGCCGGGACTAGCTCGATCGGCGAGCAGTTCTTC.

This clone showed up just once. V usage is TRBV5-6 and J usage is TRBJ2-5, with 7 bases that match TRBD1. Germline CDR1 reads SGHDT; CDR2 reads YYEEEE. V was clipped by 4 bases and J by 6 bases; unmatched bases: 6. CDR3 length: 13 amino acids. This CDR3 reads CASSPWDRKTQYF. CDR3 sequence (DNA): TGTGCCAGCAGCCCCTGGGACAGAAAGACCCAGTACTTC.

This clone was detected once. The genes are TRBV5-5 and TRBJ2-7, with TRBD1 as a possible D gene (5 bases). This CDR3 contains 14 residues. Trimming left V 10 bases short and J 2 bases short, with 19 bases between. Germline-derived CDR1 and CDR2 are SGHKS and YYEKEE (reference sequence). The CDR3 here is CASARDHRTYEQYF. The CDR3 nucleotides are TGTGCCTCCGCACGTGACCACAGGACCTACGAGCAGTACTTC.

The sample holds one count of this clone. This rearrangement joins TRBV7-2 to TRBJ1-1; D gene ambiguous. Trimming removed 4 bases at V and 0 bases at J, with 9 bases between. Germline-derived CDR1 and CDR2 are SGHTA and FQGNSA. The CDR3 length is 14 residues. CDR3 sequence (DNA): TGTGCCAGCAGCTCGCAGGTCATGAACACTGAAGCTTTCTTT. Its protein product is CASSSQVMNTEAFF.

The chain combines TRBV9 with TRBJ2-5, with 13 bases fitting TRBD2. The trim removed 3 bases at V and 4 bases at J, leaving 6 bases unmatched. Germline V gene lookup returns CDR1 SGDLS and CDR2 YYNGEE. The CDR3 is 16 amino acids. CDR3 in DNA: TGTGCCAGCAGCGGCGGACTAGCGGGAGTGGGAGAGACCCAGTACTTC. The encoded protein is CASSGGLAGVGETQYF.

This clone has a single count. The CDR3: CASSYAGTDNSPLHF. In DNA, the CDR3 is TGTGCCAGCAGTTACGCCGGGACAGATAATTCACCCCTCCACTTT. The genes are TRBV6-2 or TRBV6-3 and TRBJ1-6; the match to TRBD1 covers 7 bases. The CDR3 sequence is 15 residues long. V lost 2 bases, J lost 5 bases, and 3 bases stayed unmatched. Germline CDR1 is MNHEY and CDR2 is SVGEGT.

The chain carries TRBV12-3 or TRBV12-4 and TRBJ1-1; D may be TRBD1 (6 bases). V dropped 2 bases and J dropped 10 bases, with 8 bases sitting between them. CDR3 length: 11 residues. The CDR3 DNA follows: TGTGCCAGCAGTTTACGCAGGGGAGCTTTCTTT. Translation gives CASSLRRGAFF.

The rearrangement uses TRBV7-2 and TRBJ1-1; TRBD1 agrees at 11 bases. The length of the CDR3 is 15 residues. From germline, CDR1 is SGHTA and CDR2 FQGNSA. Germline trimming cut 5 bases from V and 4 bases from J; bases unmatched to any gene: 6. As DNA, the CDR3 is TGTGCCAGCAGCCTCGGGGGGACAGGGGGCACTGAAGCTTTCTTT. Translation: CASSLGGTGGTEAFF.

The V call is TRBV9, the J call TRBJ1-3; D gene uncertain. Germline loops: CDR1 SGDLS, CDR2 YYNGEE. V was pared by 4 bases and J by 0 bases, with 8 bases between. The CDR3 covers 14 residues. CDR3 nucleotide sequence: TGTGCCAGCAGCACGGTAAACTCTGGAAACACCATATATTTT. Amino acid sequence: CASSTVNSGNTIYF.

J is TRBJ2-2 and V is TRBV2; tentatively, D is TRBD2 (5 bases). The V gene lost 5 bases and the J gene lost 8 bases, with 18 bases spanning the gap. Germline assignment: CDR1 SNHLY and CDR2 FYNNEI. The length of the CDR3 is 15 residues. The chain's CDR3 is CASSKGPSWSGELFF. In DNA, the CDR3 is TGTGCCAGCAGTAAAGGGCCTAGCTGGTCTGGGGAGCTGTTTTTT. The variable domain in full, with the rest retrieved from reference TRBV2 and TRBJ2-2, is EPEVTQTPSHQVTQMGQEVILRCVPISNHLYFYWYRQILGQKVEFLVSFYNNEISEKSEIFDDQFSVERPDGSNFTLKIRSTKLEDSAMYFCASSKGPSWSGELFFGEGSRLTVL.